Only a few counts were recorded for the clone carrying this T cell receptor (beta chain). The CDR3 is 12 residues long. The V end was cut by 1 base, the J end by 6 bases, with 4 bases between. The germline V gene has CDR1 LNHNV and CDR2 YYDKDF (reference sequence). This sample is drawn from a study of blood T cells in healthy people across ages. In the study overall: Researchers report that template switching captured about one barcoded beta molecule per two T cells.

A J-beta primer mix and a sample-barcoded 5' primer were used in a second PCR of about 7 to 12 cycles. TCRdb reanalysed the 5' RACE reads using MiXCR and keeps one entry per CDR3 protein. The repertoire consists of 600,000 to 800,000 distinct CDR3 sequences, with roughly 20% occurring once and the leading ten covering approximately 3.7%. This sequence originates from a man in his 70s in good health. The chain recombines TRBV15 with TRBJ2-1; D not certain. What was sequenced was blood. CDR3 sequence: CATSRALNEQFF. CDR3 nucleotide sequence: TGTGCCACCAGCAGAGCACTCAATGAGCAGTTCTTC.